This T cell receptor beta chain was identified in a study of resident and recirculating memory T cells in vitiligo. General study points: Sequences differed between biopsy sites and patients, suggesting private specificity.

For this clone: The antigen remains undetermined.

Generated by immunoSEQ multiplex PCR, the TCRdb table keeps only in-frame clones and is missing some. In the table there are 70,000 to 95,000 clones, roughly nine tenths of which are singletons. V dropped 7 bases and J dropped 0 bases, with 10 bases sitting between them. Germline assignment: CDR1 MDHEN and CDR2 SYDVKM. The CDR3 has 14 residues. The origin of this receptor is a male donor with vitiligo. Sequencing used blood. V is TRBV28 and J is TRBJ1-5, with D hard to call. The CDR3, as DNA: TGTGCCAGCACCCGGGGATATAGCAATCAGCCCCAGCATTTT. Its translation: CASTRGYSNQPQHF.